Below, one T cell receptor beta chain is given with its context. Its antigen is still unknown. Some clones are missing from TCRdb's copy, which holds only in-frame ones; the method was immunoSEQ multiplex PCR. The top ten hold about 3% of the sample, which has approximately 110,000 clones, roughly 80% seen once. Time point indicated: baseline pretreatment blood. As for treatment: 15 Gy SBRT to primary tumor, nephrectomy 4 weeks later. The tumor was a clear cell renal cell carcinoma. The sample is drawn from a study of radiation and T cells in renal cell carcinoma. Across the whole study: Nephrectomy followed 15 Gy stereotactic body radiation by 4 weeks. General observations from the study: In blood, top tumor clones expanded by 2 weeks, shrinking by 4.

This CDR3 is built from 15 residues. Germline V gene data show CDR1 as LNHNV and CDR2 as YYDKDF (reference sequence). Trimming cost V 2 bases and J 8 bases; bases outside gene matches: 9. V and J are TRBV15 and TRBJ2-1, with 7 positions matching TRBD1. Specimen: blood, collected from a patient whose treatment included radiotherapy and nephrectomy. This clonotype was obtained from a woman in her sixties or seventies with renal cell carcinoma. CDR3 region: CATSRTRQGSDEQFF. CDR3 in DNA: TGTGCCACCAGCAGAACCCGACAGGGTTCCGATGAGCAGTTCTTC.